The 32 T cell receptor beta chains given below trace back to one sample, sequenced in a study of prognosis after radiotherapy for stage I lung cancer. Two rounds of multiplex PCR amplified TCR beta CDR3 from genomic DNA. Used in first-round PCR were primers specific to each TRBV and TRBJ gene. TCRdb analysed the multiplex PCR reads with MiXCR anew, one entry per CDR3 protein. Among 30,000 to 40,000 distinct CDR3 sequences, more than 30% were seen once, and the ten largest hold 27%. The specimen was PBMCs, collected before or after stereotactic body radiation therapy (not recorded which). The receptor set was obtained from a donor aged 50 or older with non-small cell lung cancer.

This clonotype was detected ten times or more. This chain links TRBV5-1 with TRBJ2-5; 7 positions agree with TRBD2. V lost 0 bases to trimming and J lost 5 bases; unmatched junction nucleotides: 7. Germline V gene lookup returns CDR1 SGHRS and CDR2 YFSETQ. CDR3 size: 15 residues. The CDR3 sequence: CASSLEGGEWETQYF. The CDR3 DNA sequence: TGCGCCAGCAGCTTGGAGGGAGGGGAGTGGGAGACCCAGTACTTC. The full variable domain, its missing parts supplied by reference TRBV5-1 and TRBJ2-5, is KAGVTQTPRYLIKTRGQQVTLSCSPISGHRSVSWYQQTPGQGLQFLFEYFSETQRNKGNFPGRFSGRQFSNSRSEMNVSTLELGDSALYLCASSLEGGEWETQYFGPGTRLLVL.

J is TRBJ1-5 and V is TRBV28; D not resolved. This CDR3 is built from 14 residues. V was trimmed by 3 bases and J by 2 bases, leaving 8 bases between them. Germline loops: CDR1 MDHEN, CDR2 SYDVKM. The CDR3 sequence is CASSFILGNQPQHF. The CDR3 DNA is TGTGCCAGCAGTTTCATTCTTGGCAATCAGCCCCAGCATTTT. The entire variable domain, with the rest obtained from reference TRBV28 and TRBJ1-5, is as follows: DVKVTQSSRYLVKRTGEKVFLECVQDMDHENMFWYRQDPGLGLRLIYFSYDVKMKEKGDIPEGYSVSREKKERFSLILESASTNQTSMYLCASSFILGNQPQHFGDGTRLSIL.

The chain joins TRBV28 to TRBJ2-7; 11 bases fit TRBD1. Germline V gives CDR1 MDHEN, CDR2 SYDVKM. Trimming took 7 bases from V and 5 from J; bases not matched to a gene: 10. The CDR3 totals 15 residues. The CDR3 DNA reads as TGTGCCAGCACCCCCTCCCGGACAGGGGGCAACGAGCAGTACTTC. Its translation: CASTPSRTGGNEQYF.

Worth noting for this clonotype: A single base is all that separates this from a far larger clone, so a read error is likely. The gene calls are TRBV28 and TRBJ2-3; D is perhaps TRBD2 (6 bases). This CDR3 has 16 amino acids. Between the trimmed V and J ends, which lost 5 bases and 4 bases, there was a span of 19 bases. Germline V lookup: CDR1 MDHEN, CDR2 SYDVKM. The CDR3 DNA sequence: TGTGCCAGCAGTATCTCGAAGCGGGCATACCCAGATACGCAGTATTTT. Amino acid sequence: CASSISKRAYPDTQYF.

This clonotype was seen repeatedly, ten times or more. The CDR3 nucleotides are TGTGCCAGCAGTCCTAGCGGGGGGGCTACAGATACGCAGTATTTT. Encoded protein: CASSPSGGATDTQYF. The V call is TRBV5-6, the J call TRBJ2-3; 12 nucleotides align to TRBD2. Germline V gene lookup returns CDR1 SGHDT and CDR2 YYEEEE. V trimming: 5 bases; J trimming: 3 bases; junction bases outside the gene matches: 4. The CDR3 runs to 15 residues.

There are many counts of this clonotype. The V call is TRBV5-1, the J call TRBJ2-7; no reliable D call. Germline V CDR1 and CDR2: SGHRS, YFSETQ. The CDR3 extends over 13 amino acids. V was pared by 4 bases and J by 2 bases, with 10 bases between. CDR3 loop: CASSPATTYEQYF. The CDR3 DNA is TGCGCCAGCAGCCCTGCCACAACCTACGAGCAGTACTTC.

Note on this clonotype: Given a much more abundant clone one base away, this may be a read error. The V call is TRBV6-2 or TRBV6-3, the J call TRBJ2-4; a weak D match, TRBD2 (6 bases). Germline assignment: CDR1 MNHEY and CDR2 SVGEGT. The V gene lost 5 bases and the J gene lost 3 bases, with 20 bases spanning the gap. The CDR3 is made up of 17 amino acids. Here the CDR3 reads CASSETGGLPDKNIQYF. The CDR3 DNA sequence: TGTGCCAGCAGTGAAACCGGGGGACTGCCGGACAAAAACATTCAGTACTTC.

This clonotype came up many times. The V and J genes are TRBV14 and TRBJ1-2; no clear D gene. CDR1 is SGHDN, CDR2 FVKESK, per germline. The CDR3 totals 12 residues. Trimming cost V 1 base and J 8 bases, with 8 bases left between them. CDR3 nucleotide sequence: TGTGCCAGCAGCCAAGGTGCTGGGGGCTACACCTTC. This encodes CASSQGAGGYTF.

This clonotype was seen repeatedly, ten times or more. V and J are TRBV20-1 and TRBJ1-1; 8 nucleotides align to TRBD1. Trimming at V came to 2 bases and at J to 4 bases, leaving 6 bases not matched to a gene. Looked up from germline, CDR1 is DFQATT and CDR2 is SNEGSKA (reference sequence). The CDR3 sequence is 14 residues long. Written as DNA, the CDR3 is TGCAGTGCTAGAAGACAGGGGCCGGGCACTGAAGCTTTCTTT. This gives the protein CSARRQGPGTEAFF.

In its sample, this clonotype was seen a few times. CDR3 DNA sequence: TGTGCCAGCAGCGTAGCTCCGAGCTCCTACAATGAGCAGTTCTTC. Amino acid sequence: CASSVAPSSYNEQFF. The V and J genes are TRBV9 and TRBJ2-1; D ambiguous. Looked up from germline, CDR1 is SGDLS and CDR2 is YYNGEE. This CDR3 is 15 amino acids long. Trimming left V 0 bases short and J 0 bases short, with 7 bases between.

The gene calls are TRBV5-1 and TRBJ1-2; D perhaps matches TRBD1 (6 bases). Germline assignment: CDR1 SGHRS and CDR2 YFSETQ. Trimming removed 0 bases from V and 2 bases from J, with 11 bases in between. The CDR3 length is 15 residues. The CDR3 nucleotides read TGCGCCAGCAGCTTGGATTCCCAGGGGAACTATGGCTACACCTTC. It is translated as CASSLDSQGNYGYTF.

The J gene is TRBJ2-5, the V gene TRBV5-4; the D gene is possibly TRBD1 (5 bases). The CDR3 covers 15 residues. The ends were cut back, 2 bases at V and 5 bases at J, with 16 bases in the middle. Germline values: CDR1 SGHNT, CDR2 YYREEE (reference sequence). CDR3 DNA: TGTGCCAGCAGCTTACCTACTTCAGGGTTGGAGACCCAGTACTTC. Encoded protein: CASSLPTSGLETQYF.

The sample holds many counts of this clonotype. The chain carries TRBV24-1 and TRBJ2-2; D gene unclear. Germline-derived CDR1 and CDR2 are KGHDR and SFDVKD. V gave up 0 bases and J gave up 4 bases, with 11 bases separating them. The CDR3 consists of 16 residues. The CDR3 protein is CATSDLQGSFTGELFF. CDR3 sequence (DNA): TGTGCCACCAGTGATTTGCAAGGCAGCTTCACCGGGGAGCTGTTTTTT.

This clonotype was recorded many times. The rearrangement uses TRBV19 and TRBJ2-1; D is tentatively TRBD1 or TRBD2 (6 bases each). Trimming left V 5 bases short and J 9 bases short, with 17 bases between. CDR1 and CDR2 from the germline V gene are LNHDA and SQIVND (reference sequence). The CDR3 loop spans 14 amino acids. CDR3 DNA sequence: TGTGCCAGTAGTGAGGGGGGAGGACTTTTTGAGCAGTTCTTC. Its translation is CASSEGGGLFEQFF.

This clonotype was observed at least ten times. This chain connects TRBV19 to TRBJ2-2, with D possibly TRBD1 on 6 matching bases. The length of the CDR3 is 14 residues. Deletions cut 7 bases from V and 7 bases from J, with 16 bases between. Germline V lookup: CDR1 LNHDA, CDR2 SQIVND (reference sequence). This CDR3 reads CASIVQGGHGELFF. Written as DNA, the CDR3 is TGTGCCAGTATTGTACAGGGCGGGCACGGGGAGCTGTTTTTT. The full variable domain, with the rest looked up from reference TRBV19 and TRBJ2-2, is DGGITQSPKYLFRKEGQNVTLSCEQNLNHDAMYWYRQDPGQGLRLIYYSQIVNDFQKGDIAEGYSVSREKKESFPLTVTSAQKNPTAFYLCASIVQGGHGELFFGEGSRLTVL.

This clonotype was found many times. The rearrangement joins TRBV20-1 to TRBJ1-5, with D perhaps matching TRBD1 (5 bases). The ends were cut back, 6 bases at V and 2 bases at J, with 11 bases in the middle. This CDR3 contains 13 residues. CDR1 DFQATT and CDR2 SNEGSKA come from the germline V gene (reference sequence). The CDR3 is CSALRGGNQPQHF. In DNA, the CDR3 is TGCAGTGCGCTTAGGGGTGGCAATCAGCCCCAGCATTTT.

This clonotype showed up many times. The chain couples TRBV27 to TRBJ2-2, with no clear D. The germline V and J ends were trimmed by 8 bases and 5 bases, with 12 bases remaining between them. The CDR3 sequence is 13 residues long. Germline values: CDR1 MNHEY, CDR2 SMNVEV (reference sequence). The CDR3 DNA follows: TGTGCCAGCCGGAGAGAGGTTACCGGGGAGCTGTTTTTT. Translating gives CASRREVTGELFF.

This clonotype came up many times. This chain joins TRBV3-1 and TRBJ2-2; D perhaps matches TRBD2 (6 bases). Deletions cut 4 bases from V and 2 bases from J, with 11 bases between. This CDR3 spans 15 amino acids. In germline, CDR1 is LGHDT, CDR2 YNNKEL (reference sequence). Here the CDR3 reads CASSPQGLNTGELFF. The DNA for the CDR3 is TGTGCCAGCAGCCCCCAAGGACTAAACACCGGGGAGCTGTTTTTT. Full variable domain (missing parts from reference TRBV3-1 and TRBJ2-2): DTAVSQTPKYLVTQMGNDKSIKCEQNLGHDTMYWYKQDSKKFLKIMFSYNNKELIINETVPNRFSPKSPDKAHLNLHINSLELGDSAVYFCASSPQGLNTGELFFGEGSRLTVL.

The chain uses TRBV6-2 or TRBV6-3 and TRBJ2-7; 9 bases map to TRBD2. There are 14 residues in the CDR3. In germline, CDR1 is MNHEY, CDR2 SVGEGT. V gave up 5 bases and J gave up 6 bases; unmatched junction bases: 8. The CDR3 nucleotides read TGTGCCAGCAGTGGGATTAGCGGGAGAATCGAGCAGTACTTC. The encoded protein is CASSGISGRIEQYF.

Details on this clonotype: This likely came from a read error, as a far larger clone is one base away. CDR3 coding DNA: TGTGCCAGCAGCCCTACCGCCACAGTACGGCGATCACCCCTCCACTTT. This codes for CASSPTATVRRSPLHF. The rearrangement uses TRBV6-2 or TRBV6-3 and TRBJ1-6, with D unresolved. The CDR3 totals 16 residues. Trimming stripped 6 bases from V and 10 bases from J, with 22 bases between. Germline V gene lookup returns CDR1 MNHEY and CDR2 SVGEGT.

This chain joins TRBV5-5 and TRBJ1-1; D uncertain. Per germline, CDR1 SGHKS and CDR2 YYEKEE (reference sequence). CDR3 length: 13 residues. Trimming removed 2 bases at V and 4 bases at J, with 9 bases between. DNA for the CDR3: TGTGCCAGCAGCTTCACAAAAGGCACTGAAGCTTTCTTT. It translates to CASSFTKGTEAFF.

This clonotype occurred many times. V gene TRBV27 combines with J gene TRBJ2-5; D might be TRBD1 (5 bases). This CDR3 spans 14 amino acids. The germline V gene encodes CDR1 MNHEY and CDR2 SMNVEV (reference sequence). Trimming took 5 bases from V and 0 from J, leaving 10 bases between them. The CDR3 spells CASSLDSYQETQYF. In DNA, the CDR3 is TGTGCCAGCAGTCTCGACAGCTACCAAGAGACCCAGTACTTC.

This clonotype was seen just once. This sequence joins TRBV9 and TRBJ2-5; possibly TRBD2 for D (5 bases). Trimming pared 1 base from V and 5 bases from J, leaving 12 bases between. This CDR3 has 14 residues. Germline V gene sequence: CDR1 SGDLS, CDR2 YYNGEE. The CDR3 sequence is CASSVRHSGETQYF. CDR3 DNA sequence: TGTGCCAGCAGCGTAAGACATTCGGGGGAGACCCAGTACTTC.

In its sample, this clonotype was seen many times. This chain uses TRBV6-1 with TRBJ2-7, with TRBD1 identical over 9 bases. Losses at the gene ends were 11 bases for V and 3 bases for J; bases not matched to a gene: 8. CDR3 length: 13 amino acids. Germline loops: CDR1 MNHNS, CDR2 SASEGT. CDR3 loop: CAHSRTGDYEQYF. Written as DNA, the CDR3 is TGTGCCCATTCCCGGACAGGGGACTACGAGCAGTACTTC.

This clonotype was detected ten times or more. The chain carries TRBV20-1 and TRBJ2-2, with D possibly being TRBD2 (6 bases). V was clipped by 0 bases and J by 8 bases, with 13 bases between them. The CDR3 has 14 amino acids. Germline V gene lookup returns CDR1 DFQATT and CDR2 SNEGSKA (reference sequence). The CDR3 DNA follows: TGCAGTGCTAGAGATGGAGGGTCTACAGGGGAGCTGTTTTTT. This encodes CSARDGGSTGELFF.

With respect to this clonotype: A far larger clone lies a single base away; this is likely a read error. The chain recombines TRBV6-4 with TRBJ2-2, with D perhaps being TRBD1 or TRBD2 (5 bases each). CDR1 is MRHNA, CDR2 SNTAGT, per germline. This CDR3 has 15 amino acids. The CDR3 loop reads CAISPGTGNTGELFF. The CDR3 region has the DNA TGTGCCATCAGTCCCGGGACCGGTAACACCGGGGAGCTGTTTTTT.

This clonotype was seen many times. The gene calls are TRBV9 and TRBJ1-2; D uncertain. Germline CDR1 reads SGDLS; CDR2 reads YYNGEE. V dropped 0 bases and J dropped 2 bases, with 5 bases sitting between them. This CDR3 contains 13 residues. CDR3 protein: CASSVGENYGYTF. The CDR3 DNA sequence: TGTGCCAGCAGCGTAGGAGAGAACTATGGCTACACCTTC.

The table lists this clonotype with many counts. The chain links TRBV6-5 to TRBJ1-2, with a tentative D call TRBD1 (5 bases). The V end lost 0 bases, the J end lost 4 bases, and 21 bases lay between the germline ends. CDR1 and CDR2 (germline): MNHEY, SVGAGI. The CDR3 contains 18 residues. This chain's CDR3 is CASSYSKKNTGTAYGYTF. CDR3 in DNA: TGTGCCAGCAGTTACTCCAAAAAGAACACCGGGACGGCCTATGGCTACACCTTC.

At least ten counts were recorded for this clonotype. The V gene is TRBV15, the J gene TRBJ1-1; 8 bases align to TRBD1. Per germline, CDR1 LNHNV and CDR2 YYDKDF (reference sequence). The V and J ends lost 3 bases and 2 bases, in that order; junction bases with no gene match: 2. The CDR3 extends over 14 amino acids. Here the CDR3 DNA reads TGTGCCACCAGCAGGGACAGGGCCAACACTGAAGCTTTCTTT. This gives the protein CATSRDRANTEAFF. The full variable domain, its missing parts supplied by reference TRBV15 and TRBJ1-1, is DAMVIQNPRYQVTQFGKPVTLSCSQTLNHNVMYWYQQKSSQAPKLLFHYYDKDFNNEADTPDNFQSRRPNTSFCFLDIRSPGLGDTAMYLCATSRDRANTEAFFGQGTRLTVV.

This rearrangement joins TRBV7-2 to TRBJ2-7; D is possibly TRBD2 (6 bases). Germline lookup yields CDR1 SGHTA and CDR2 FQGNSA. V lost 1 base and J lost 7, with 17 bases in between. The CDR3 is 15 residues long. The CDR3 nucleotides are TGTGCCAGCAGCTTAGTGGGCTGGGGGGTGGGGGAGCAGTACTTC. Translation: CASSLVGWGVGEQYF.

Many counts were recorded for this clonotype. This sequence joins TRBV7-9 and TRBJ1-3; unclear D gene. Germline loops: CDR1 SEHNR, CDR2 FQNEAQ (reference sequence). The CDR3 covers 14 residues. V gave up 6 bases and J gave up 8 bases, with 17 bases separating them. The chain's CDR3 is CASSSPVLTDTIYF. The CDR3 DNA follows: TGTGCCAGCAGTTCCCCTGTACTGACGGACACCATATATTTT.

Turning to this clonotype: Since a far larger clone is one base different, this is likely a read error. This rearrangement joins TRBV6-1 to TRBJ1-2; a possible D gene is TRBD1 (6 bases). Germline V gene lookup returns CDR1 MNHNS and CDR2 SASEGT. With 6 bases removed from V and 4 bases from J, the gap between germline ends came to 18 bases. The CDR3 is 15 amino acids. The CDR3 here is CASRYTLGGGYGYTF. CDR3 bases: TGTGCCAGCAGGTACACTTTAGGGGGAGGCTATGGCTACACCTTC.